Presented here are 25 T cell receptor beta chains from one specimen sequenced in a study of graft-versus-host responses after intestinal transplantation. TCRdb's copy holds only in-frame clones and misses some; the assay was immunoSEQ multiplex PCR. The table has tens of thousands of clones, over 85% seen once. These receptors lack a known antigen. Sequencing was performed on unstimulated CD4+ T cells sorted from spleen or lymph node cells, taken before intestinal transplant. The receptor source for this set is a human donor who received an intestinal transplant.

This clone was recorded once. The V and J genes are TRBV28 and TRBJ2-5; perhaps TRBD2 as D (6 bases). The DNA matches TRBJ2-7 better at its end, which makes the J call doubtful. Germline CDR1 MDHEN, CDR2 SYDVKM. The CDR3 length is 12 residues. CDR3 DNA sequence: TGTGCCAGCGGAGGGCCATTATACGAGCAGTACTTC. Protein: CASGGPLYEQYF.

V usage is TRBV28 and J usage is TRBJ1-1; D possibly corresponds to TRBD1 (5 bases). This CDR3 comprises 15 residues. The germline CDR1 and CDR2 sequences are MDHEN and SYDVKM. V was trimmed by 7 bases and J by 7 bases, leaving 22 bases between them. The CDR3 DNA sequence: TGTGCCAGCAACGTTCAACCGGGGCACCAAAGTGAAGCTTTCTTT. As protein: CASNVQPGHQSEAFF.

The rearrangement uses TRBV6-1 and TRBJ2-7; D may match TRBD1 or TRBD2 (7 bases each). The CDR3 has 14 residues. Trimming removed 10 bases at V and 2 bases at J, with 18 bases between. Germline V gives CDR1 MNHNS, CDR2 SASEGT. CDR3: CATRRQGGPYEQYF. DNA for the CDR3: TGTGCCACCCGGAGACAGGGAGGGCCCTACGAGCAGTACTTC.

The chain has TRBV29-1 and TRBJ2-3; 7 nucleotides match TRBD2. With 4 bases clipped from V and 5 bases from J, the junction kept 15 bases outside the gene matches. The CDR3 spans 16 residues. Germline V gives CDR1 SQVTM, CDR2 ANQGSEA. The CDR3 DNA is TGCAGCGTTGTTAGAGCGGGACTCTCAACGGTAGATACGCAGTATTTT. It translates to CSVVRAGLSTVDTQYF.

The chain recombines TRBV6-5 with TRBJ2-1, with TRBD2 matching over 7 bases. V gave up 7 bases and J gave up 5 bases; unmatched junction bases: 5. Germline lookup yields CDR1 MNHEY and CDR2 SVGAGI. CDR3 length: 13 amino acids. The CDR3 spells CASTGAGDNEQFF. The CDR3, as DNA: TGTGCCAGCACCGGCGCGGGAGACAATGAGCAGTTCTTC.

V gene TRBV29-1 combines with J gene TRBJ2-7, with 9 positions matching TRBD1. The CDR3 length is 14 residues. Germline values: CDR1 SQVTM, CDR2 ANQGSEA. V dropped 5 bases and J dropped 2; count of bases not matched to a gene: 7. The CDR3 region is CSVYLRDRAYEQYF. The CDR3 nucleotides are TGCAGCGTTTATCTCCGGGACAGGGCCTACGAGCAGTACTTC.

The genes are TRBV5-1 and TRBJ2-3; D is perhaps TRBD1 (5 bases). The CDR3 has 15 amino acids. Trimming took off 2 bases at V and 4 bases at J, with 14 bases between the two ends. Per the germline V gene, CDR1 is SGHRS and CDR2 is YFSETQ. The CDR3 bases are TGCGCCAGCAGCTTTGTAGGGGCGGAATCAGATACGCAGTATTTT. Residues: CASSFVGAESDTQYF.

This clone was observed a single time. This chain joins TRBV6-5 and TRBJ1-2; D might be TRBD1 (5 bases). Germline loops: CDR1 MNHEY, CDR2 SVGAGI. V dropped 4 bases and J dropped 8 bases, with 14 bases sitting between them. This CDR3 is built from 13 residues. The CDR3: CASSFRGMVGYTF. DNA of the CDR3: TGTGCCAGCAGTTTCCGGGGGATGGTCGGCTACACCTTC.

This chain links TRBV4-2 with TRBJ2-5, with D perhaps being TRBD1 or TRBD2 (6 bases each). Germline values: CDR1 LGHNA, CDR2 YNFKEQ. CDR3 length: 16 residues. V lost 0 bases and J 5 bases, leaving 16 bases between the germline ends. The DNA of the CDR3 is TGTGCCAGCAGCCAAGATCAGAGGGGGGTCGAGGAGACCCAGTACTTC. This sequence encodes CASSQDQRGVEETQYF.

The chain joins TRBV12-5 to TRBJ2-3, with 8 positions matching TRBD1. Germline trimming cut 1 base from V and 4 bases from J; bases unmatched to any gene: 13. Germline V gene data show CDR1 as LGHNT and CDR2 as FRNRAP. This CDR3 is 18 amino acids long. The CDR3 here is CASGLATQDRVSPDTQYF. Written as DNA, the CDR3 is TGTGCTAGTGGTTTGGCTACCCAGGACAGGGTTTCACCAGATACGCAGTATTTT.

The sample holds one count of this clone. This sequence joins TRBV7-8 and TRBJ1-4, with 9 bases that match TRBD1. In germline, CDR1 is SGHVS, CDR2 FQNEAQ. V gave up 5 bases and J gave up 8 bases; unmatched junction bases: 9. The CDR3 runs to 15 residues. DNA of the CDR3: TGTGCCAGCAGCCTTTTGGGACAGGGTGGAGAAAAACTGTTTTTT. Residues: CASSLLGQGGEKLFF.

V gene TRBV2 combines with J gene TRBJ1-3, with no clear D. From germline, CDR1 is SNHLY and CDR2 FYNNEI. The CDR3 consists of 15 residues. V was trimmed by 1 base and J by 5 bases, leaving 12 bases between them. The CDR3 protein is CASSEGPLSRNTIYF. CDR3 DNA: TGTGCCAGCAGTGAAGGACCCCTGAGTAGAAACACCATATATTTT.

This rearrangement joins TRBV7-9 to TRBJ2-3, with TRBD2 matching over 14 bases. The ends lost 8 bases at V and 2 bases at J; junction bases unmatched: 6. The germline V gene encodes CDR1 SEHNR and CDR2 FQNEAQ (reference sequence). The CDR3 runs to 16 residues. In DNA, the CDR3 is TGTGCCAGCGGACTAGCGGGAGGCCTTCTCACAGATACGCAGTATTTT. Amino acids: CASGLAGGLLTDTQYF.

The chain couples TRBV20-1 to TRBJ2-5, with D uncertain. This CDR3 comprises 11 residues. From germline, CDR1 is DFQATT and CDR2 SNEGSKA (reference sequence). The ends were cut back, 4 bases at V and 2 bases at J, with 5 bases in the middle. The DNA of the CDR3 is TGCAGTGCTACCTTTCAAGAGACCCAGTACTTC. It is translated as CSATFQETQYF.

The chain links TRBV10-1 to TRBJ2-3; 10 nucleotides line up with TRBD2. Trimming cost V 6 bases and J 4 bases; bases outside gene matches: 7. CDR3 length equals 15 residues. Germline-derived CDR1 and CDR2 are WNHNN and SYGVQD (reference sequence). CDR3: CASRIAGGLADTQYF. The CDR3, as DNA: TGCGCCAGCAGGATAGCGGGAGGATTAGCAGATACGCAGTATTTT.

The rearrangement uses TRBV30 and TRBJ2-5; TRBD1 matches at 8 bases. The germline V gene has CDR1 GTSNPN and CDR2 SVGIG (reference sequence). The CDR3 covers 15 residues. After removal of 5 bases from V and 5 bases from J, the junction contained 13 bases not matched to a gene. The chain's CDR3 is CAWARATGGQETQYF. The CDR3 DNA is TGTGCCTGGGCGCGAGCTACAGGGGGTCAGGAGACCCAGTACTTC.

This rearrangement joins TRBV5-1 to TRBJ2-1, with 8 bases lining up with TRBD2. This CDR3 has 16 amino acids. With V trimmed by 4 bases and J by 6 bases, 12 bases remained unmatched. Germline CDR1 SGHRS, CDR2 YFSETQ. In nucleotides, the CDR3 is TGCGCCAGCAGCCCACCGAGCGGGAGTTCTGTCAATGAGCAGTTCTTC. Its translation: CASSPPSGSSVNEQFF.

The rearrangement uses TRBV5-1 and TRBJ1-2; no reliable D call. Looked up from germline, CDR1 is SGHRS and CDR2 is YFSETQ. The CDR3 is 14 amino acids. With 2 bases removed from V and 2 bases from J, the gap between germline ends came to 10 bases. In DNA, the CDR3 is TGCGCCAGCAGCTTACACGGACCCAACTATGGCTACACCTTC. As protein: CASSLHGPNYGYTF.

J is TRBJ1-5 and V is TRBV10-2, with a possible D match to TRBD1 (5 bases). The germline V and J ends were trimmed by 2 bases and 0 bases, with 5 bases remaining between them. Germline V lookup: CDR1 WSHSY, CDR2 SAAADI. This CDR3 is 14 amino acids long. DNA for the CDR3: TGCGCCAGCAGTGAGGGGGGTAGCAATCAGCCCCAGCATTTT. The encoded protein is CASSEGGSNQPQHF.

The CDR3 DNA reads TGTGCCAGTAGTATGGAGGACAGGGGGCGGGCGGGAGAGACCTACGAGCAGTACTTC. Protein product: CASSMEDRGRAGETYEQYF. This rearrangement joins TRBV19 to TRBJ2-7; TRBD1 matches 11 bases. Germline V lookup: CDR1 LNHDA, CDR2 SQIVND (reference sequence). Trimming cost V 3 bases and J 2 bases; bases outside gene matches: 15. This CDR3 has 19 residues.

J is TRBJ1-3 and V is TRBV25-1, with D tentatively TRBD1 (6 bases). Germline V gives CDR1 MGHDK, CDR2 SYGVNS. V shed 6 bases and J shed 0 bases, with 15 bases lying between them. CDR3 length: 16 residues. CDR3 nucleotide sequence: TGTGCCAGCAGGGAAACAGGGCCAATCTCTGGAAACACCATATATTTT. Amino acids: CASRETGPISGNTIYF.

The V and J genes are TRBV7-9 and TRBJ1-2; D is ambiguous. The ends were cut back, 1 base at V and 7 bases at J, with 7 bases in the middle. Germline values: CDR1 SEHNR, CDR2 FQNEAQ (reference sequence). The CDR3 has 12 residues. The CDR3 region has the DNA TGTGCCAGCAGCTTAGGACGGGTTGGCTACACCTTC. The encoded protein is CASSLGRVGYTF.

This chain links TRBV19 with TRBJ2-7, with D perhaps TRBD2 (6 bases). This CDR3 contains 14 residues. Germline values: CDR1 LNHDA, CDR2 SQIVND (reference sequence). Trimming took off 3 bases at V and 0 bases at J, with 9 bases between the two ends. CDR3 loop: CASSMQLASYEQYF. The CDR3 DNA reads TGTGCCAGTAGTATGCAACTAGCCTCCTACGAGCAGTACTTC. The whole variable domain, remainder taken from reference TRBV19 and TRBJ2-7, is DGGITQSPKYLFRKEGQNVTLSCEQNLNHDAMYWYRQDPGQGLRLIYYSQIVNDFQKGDIAEGYSVSREKKESFPLTVTSAQKNPTAFYLCASSMQLASYEQYFGPGTRLTVT.

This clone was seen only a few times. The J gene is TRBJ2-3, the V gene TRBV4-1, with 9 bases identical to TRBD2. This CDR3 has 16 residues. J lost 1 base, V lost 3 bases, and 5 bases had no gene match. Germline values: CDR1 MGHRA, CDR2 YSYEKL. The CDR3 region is CASSQRAGGGTDTQYF. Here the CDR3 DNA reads TGCGCCAGCAGCCAGAGGGCGGGAGGGGGCACAGATACGCAGTATTTT.

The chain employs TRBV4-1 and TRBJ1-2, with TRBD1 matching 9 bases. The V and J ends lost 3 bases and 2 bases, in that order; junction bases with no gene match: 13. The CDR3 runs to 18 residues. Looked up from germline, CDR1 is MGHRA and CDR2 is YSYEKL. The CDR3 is CASSQKGQGQGPNYGYTF. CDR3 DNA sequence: TGCGCCAGCAGCCAGAAGGGACAGGGCCAGGGTCCAAACTATGGCTACACCTTC.